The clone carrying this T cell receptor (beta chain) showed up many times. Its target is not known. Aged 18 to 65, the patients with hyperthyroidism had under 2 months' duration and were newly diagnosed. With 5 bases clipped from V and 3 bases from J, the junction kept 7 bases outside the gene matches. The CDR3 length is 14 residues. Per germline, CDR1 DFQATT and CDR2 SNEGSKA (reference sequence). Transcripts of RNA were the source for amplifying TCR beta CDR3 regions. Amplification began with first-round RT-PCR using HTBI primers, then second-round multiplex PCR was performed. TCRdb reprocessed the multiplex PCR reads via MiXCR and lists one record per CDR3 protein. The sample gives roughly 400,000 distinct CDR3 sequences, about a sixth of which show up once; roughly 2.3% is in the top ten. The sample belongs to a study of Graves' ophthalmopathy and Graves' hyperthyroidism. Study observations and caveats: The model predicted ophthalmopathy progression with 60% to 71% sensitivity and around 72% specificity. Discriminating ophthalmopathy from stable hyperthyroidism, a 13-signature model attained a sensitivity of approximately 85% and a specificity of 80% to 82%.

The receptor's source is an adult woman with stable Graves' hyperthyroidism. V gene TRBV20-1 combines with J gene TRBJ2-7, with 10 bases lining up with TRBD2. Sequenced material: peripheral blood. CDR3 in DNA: TGCAGTGCTCAAAGCGGGAGGGCCTTCTACGAGCAGTACTTC. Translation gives CSAQSGRAFYEQYF.